A selection of T cell receptor beta chains follows, all from one sample in a study of molecular identifiers for immune sequencing clone quantification. Each CDR3 protein gets one entry after TCRdb re-called the PCR reads with MiXCR. This repertoire shows over 600,000 distinct CDR3 sequences, nearly 20% found once; its top ten account for 0.7% to 1%. Sample: naive CD8+ T cells from blood, with Jurkat cell RNA spiked in. These receptors were obtained from a human donor in good health. Some libraries in this study had Jurkat cell RNA spiked in. The CDR3 runs from the conserved cysteine through the conserved F or W. A D gene is named only where the DNA matches it firmly. A clone size is listed for some rows: how often the clone was seen (once, few, many), or a class if it is expanded.

clone_size j_call d_call v_call cdr3_nt cdr3_aa
many TRBJ2-4 NA TRBV28 TGTGCCAGCGCCGGCCTTGACATTCAGTACTTC CASAGLDIQYF
many TRBJ2-7 NA TRBV12-3/TRBV12-4 TGTGCCAGCAGTATGGCAGGGGCGGCCTACGAGCAGTACTTC CASSMAGAAYEQYF
NA TRBJ1-5 NA TRBV7-8 TGTGCCAGCAGCTTAACGGGACAATATTTGCTGCCCCAGCATTTT CASSLTGQYLLPQHF
many TRBJ2-2 TRBD2 TRBV19 TGTGCCAGTAGACTAGCGGGAAGGACCGGGGAGCTGTTTTTT CASRLAGRTGELFF
many TRBJ2-3 TRBD2 TRBV7-2 TGTGCCAGCAGCAGGACTAGCGAGCGAGATACGCAGTATTTT CASSRTSERDTQYF
few TRBJ2-5 NA TRBV12-3/TRBV12-4 TGTGCCAGCAGTACCTCCGGGGGTATGGTAGAGACCCCGTACTTC CASSTSGGMVETPYF
few TRBJ1-2 NA TRBV2 TGTGCCAGCAGTGAGTCTCTACAAAGAAGGATGCGAGGCTACACCTTC CASSESLQRRMRGYTF
few TRBJ2-7 NA TRBV6-5 TGTGCCAGCAGTTACTTGTCCGGGGGCGAGCAGTACTTC CASSYLSGGEQYF
many TRBJ2-5 NA TRBV7-9 TGTGCCAGCAACGAATTAGGGCTAGAAGGGACCGGGACCCAGTACTTC CASNELGLEGTGTQYF
NA TRBJ2-1 NA TRBV19 TGTGCCAGTAGTATTGGAGGGGGAGTATACAATGAGCAGTTCTTC CASSIGGGVYNEQFF
NA TRBJ2-5 NA TRBV7-9 TGTGCCAGCAGCGCGGGACACCAAGAGACCCAGTACTTC CASSAGHQETQYF
few TRBJ1-4 TRBD1 TRBV4-3 TGCGCCAGCAGCCCCCAAGGGGGCAGAACTAATGAAAAACTGTTTTTT CASSPQGGRTNEKLFF
many TRBJ1-2 NA TRBV20-1 TGCAGTGCTAGAGATCCCAGGACTTATGGCTACACCTTC CSARDPRTYGYTF
few TRBJ1-1 NA TRBV30 TGTGCCTGGAGTGCGACAACTATGAACACTGAAGCTTTCTTT CAWSATTMNTEAFF
many TRBJ1-5 NA TRBV6-2/TRBV6-3 TGTGCCAGCAGGACGCCAGACTTGGTCGGGAACAATCAGCCCCAGCATTTT CASRTPDLVGNNQPQHF
many TRBJ2-3 TRBD2 TRBV14 TGTGCCAGCAGCCAAGATGGGGGACTAGCGGAGGGATACACAGATACGCAGTATTTT CASSQDGGLAEGYTDTQYF
few TRBJ2-5 TRBD1 TRBV27 TGTGCCAGCAGTTTAGACAGGGGGTGGAAGACCCAGTACTTC CASSLDRGWKTQYF
NA TRBJ2-1 TRBD2 TRBV19 TGTGCCAGTAGTATCACTAGCGGGGCTTACAATGAGCAGTTCTTC CASSITSGAYNEQFF
NA TRBJ1-2 NA TRBV24-1 TGTGCCACCAGTGAATCATTGAACTATGGCTACACCTTC CATSESLNYGYTF
few TRBJ2-7 NA TRBV27 TGTGCCAGCCCCCACCTTGGGACACCCAGGTGTGAGCAGTACTTC CASPHLGTPRCEQYF
NA TRBJ2-2 NA TRBV12-3/TRBV12-4 TGTGCCAGCAGTTTTGTTCTCGGGGTCACCGGGGAGCTGTTTTTT CASSFVLGVTGELFF
many TRBJ2-3 TRBD2 TRBV9 TGTGCCAGCAGCGTACCTAGCGGGGTCACAGATACGCAGTATTTT CASSVPSGVTDTQYF
many TRBJ2-1 TRBD2 TRBV11-1 TGTGCCAGCAGCCTGCCGATAGCGGGGCAATACTACAATGAGCAGTTCTTC CASSLPIAGQYYNEQFF
many TRBJ2-3 NA TRBV2 TGTGCCAGCAGTCCCTTTTTTGGAAGGGCCCGGGATACGCAGTATTTT CASSPFFGRARDTQYF
many TRBJ2-7 NA TRBV2 TGTGCCAGCAGTGATGAGCACTCCGAGCAGTACTTC CASSDEHSEQYF
NA TRBJ2-7 NA TRBV5-4 TGCGCCAGGAGCTTGGGCCAGGGTAACTCCTACGAGCAGTACTTC CARSLGQGNSYEQYF
many TRBJ2-7 NA TRBV30 TGTGCCTGGAGTGTAGTTATAACCTACGAGCAGTACTTC CAWSVVITYEQYF
many TRBJ2-3 TRBD2 TRBV29-1 TGCAGCGTTGAGCTAGCGGGAGGAGATACGCAGTATTTT CSVELAGGDTQYF
NA TRBJ2-7 NA TRBV7-6 TGTGCCAGCAGCCCTCTGGTGGGTGGCGAGCAGTACTTC CASSPLVGGEQYF
many TRBJ1-1 NA TRBV7-9 TGTGCCAGCAGCTTAGCACAGGGACTGGACACTGAAGCTTTCTTT CASSLAQGLDTEAFF
NA TRBJ2-7 NA TRBV4-1 TGCGCCAGCAGCCAATCCGTAGGGCACGAGCAGTACTTC CASSQSVGHEQYF
many TRBJ2-5 TRBD1 TRBV25-1 TGTGCCAGCAGTGGCGGCCCCGGGACAGAAAACCAAGAGACCCAGTACTTC CASSGGPGTENQETQYF
many TRBJ2-7 TRBD1 TRBV6-5 TGTGCCAGCGCTCCGGGACAGACGTACGAGCAGTACTTC CASAPGQTYEQYF
many TRBJ2-2 TRBD2 TRBV29-1 TGCAGCGTTGAAGATCGGACTAGAATAAACACCGGGGAGCTGTTTTTT CSVEDRTRINTGELFF
many TRBJ2-3 TRBD2 TRBV24-1 TGTGCCACCAGCTCCCCCGTACTAGCGGGAAAAACAGATACGCAGTATTTT CATSSPVLAGKTDTQYF
many TRBJ1-1 NA TRBV5-1 TGCGCCAGCAGCTTGTCTGGGGGTGTTATTGAAGCTTTCTTT CASSLSGGVIEAFF
NA TRBJ1-1 NA TRBV6-5 TGTGCCAGCAGTCACCGGGAGGCAGGGGACCACAACACTGAAGCTTTCTTT CASSHREAGDHNTEAFF
few TRBJ1-2 TRBD1 TRBV7-9 TGTGCCAGCAGCCTAGAGGGGGCTTTCGGCTACACCTTC CASSLEGAFGYTF
many TRBJ2-2 NA TRBV6-5 TGTGCCAGCAGTTATGGGGTGAACACCGGGGAGCTGTTTTTT CASSYGVNTGELFF
few TRBJ2-1 NA TRBV19 TGTGCCAGTAGTACCCTAGCGAGCAATGAGCAGTCCTTC CASSTLASNEQSF
few TRBJ2-7 NA TRBV27 TGTGCCAGCAGTTTCCAACTGCCCTACGAGCAGTACTTC CASSFQLPYEQYF
many TRBJ2-3 NA TRBV4-1 TGCGCCAGCAGCCACCCCGGTAGACAGGTGGATGATACGCAGTATTTT CASSHPGRQVDDTQYF